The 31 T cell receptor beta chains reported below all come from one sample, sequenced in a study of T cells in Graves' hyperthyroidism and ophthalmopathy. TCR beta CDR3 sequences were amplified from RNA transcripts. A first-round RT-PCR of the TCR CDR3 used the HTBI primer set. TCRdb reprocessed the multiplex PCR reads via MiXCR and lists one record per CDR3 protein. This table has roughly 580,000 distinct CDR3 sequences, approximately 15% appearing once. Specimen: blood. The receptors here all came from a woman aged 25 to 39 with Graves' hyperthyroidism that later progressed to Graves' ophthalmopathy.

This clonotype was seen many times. CDR3 protein: CASSLVPTGIGMNGYTF. CDR3 nucleotide sequence: TGTGCCAGCAGTTTAGTGCCCACAGGTATCGGGATGAATGGCTACACCTTC. This chain uses TRBV12-3 or TRBV12-4 with TRBJ1-2, with a possible D match to TRBD1 (5 bases). The CDR3 length is 17 residues. V lost 1 base and J 6 bases, leaving 21 bases between the germline ends.

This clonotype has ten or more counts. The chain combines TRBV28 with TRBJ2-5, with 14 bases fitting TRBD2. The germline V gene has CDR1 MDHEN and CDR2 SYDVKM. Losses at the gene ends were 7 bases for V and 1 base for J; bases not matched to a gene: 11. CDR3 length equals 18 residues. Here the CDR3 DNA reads TGTGCCAGCACCCTAAAGGGACTAGCGGGAGACTTCCAAGAGACCCAGTACTTC. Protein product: CASTLKGLAGDFQETQYF.

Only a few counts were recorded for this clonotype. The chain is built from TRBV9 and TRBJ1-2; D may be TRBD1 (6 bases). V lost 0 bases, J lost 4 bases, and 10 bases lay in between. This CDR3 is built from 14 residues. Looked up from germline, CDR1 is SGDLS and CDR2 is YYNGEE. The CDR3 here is CASSVEQGGYGYTF. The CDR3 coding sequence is TGTGCCAGCAGCGTAGAACAGGGCGGCTATGGCTACACCTTC. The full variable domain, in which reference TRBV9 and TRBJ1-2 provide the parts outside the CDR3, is DSGVTQTPKHLITATGQRVTLRCSPRSGDLSVYWYQQSLDQGLQFLIQYYNGEERAKGNILERFSAQQFPDLHSELNLSSLELGDSALYFCASSVEQGGYGYTFGSGTRLTVV.

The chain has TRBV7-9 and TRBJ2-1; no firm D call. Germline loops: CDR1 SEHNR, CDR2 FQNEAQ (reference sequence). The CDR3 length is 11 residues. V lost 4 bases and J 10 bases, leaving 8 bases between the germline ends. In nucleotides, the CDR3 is TGTGCCAGCAGCTCAGATCTCGAGCAGTTCTTC. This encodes CASSSDLEQFF.

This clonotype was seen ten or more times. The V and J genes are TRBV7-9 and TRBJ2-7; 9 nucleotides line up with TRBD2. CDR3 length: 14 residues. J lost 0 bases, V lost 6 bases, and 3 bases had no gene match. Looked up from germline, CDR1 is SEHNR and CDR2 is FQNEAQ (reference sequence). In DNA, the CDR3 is TGTGCCAGCAGAGTTAGCGGGAGCTCCTACGAGCAGTACTTC. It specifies CASRVSGSSYEQYF.

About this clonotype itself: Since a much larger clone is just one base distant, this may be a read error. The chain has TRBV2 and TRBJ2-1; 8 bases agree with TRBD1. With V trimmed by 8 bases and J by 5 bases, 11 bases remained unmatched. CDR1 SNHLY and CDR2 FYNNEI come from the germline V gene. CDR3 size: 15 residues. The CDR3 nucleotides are TGTGCCAGCGGCCAAACCGGGACAGGTAACAATGAGCAGTTCTTC. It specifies CASGQTGTGNNEQFF.

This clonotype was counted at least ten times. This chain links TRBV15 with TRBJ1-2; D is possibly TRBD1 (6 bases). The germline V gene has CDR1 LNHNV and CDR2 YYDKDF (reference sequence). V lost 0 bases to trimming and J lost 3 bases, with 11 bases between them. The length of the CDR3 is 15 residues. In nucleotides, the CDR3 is TGTGCCACCAGCAGAGATGGGACATTGGACTATGGCTACACCTTC. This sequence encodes CATSRDGTLDYGYTF.

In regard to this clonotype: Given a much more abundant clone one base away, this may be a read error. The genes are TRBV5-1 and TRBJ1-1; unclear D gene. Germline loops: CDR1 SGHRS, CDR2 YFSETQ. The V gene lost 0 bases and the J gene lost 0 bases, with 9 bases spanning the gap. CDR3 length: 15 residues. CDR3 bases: TGCGCCAGCAGCTTGGGGGTCACCCTGAACACTGAAGCTTTCTTT. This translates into CASSLGVTLNTEAFF.

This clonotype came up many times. CDR3 bases: TGTGCCTGGATTGCCGGGACAGTCGGCGAGCAGTACTTC. It encodes CAWIAGTVGEQYF. V usage is TRBV30 and J usage is TRBJ2-7; 7 nucleotides match TRBD1. With V trimmed by 4 bases and J by 6 bases, 9 bases remained unmatched. The CDR3 contains 13 residues. The germline V gene has CDR1 GTSNPN and CDR2 SVGIG (reference sequence).

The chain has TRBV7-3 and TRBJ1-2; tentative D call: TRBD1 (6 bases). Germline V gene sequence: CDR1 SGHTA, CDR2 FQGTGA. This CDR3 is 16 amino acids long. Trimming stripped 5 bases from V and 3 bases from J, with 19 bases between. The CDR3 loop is CASSMDSPLIYYGYTF. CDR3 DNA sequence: TGTGCCAGCAGCATGGACAGCCCACTCATTTACTATGGCTACACCTTC.

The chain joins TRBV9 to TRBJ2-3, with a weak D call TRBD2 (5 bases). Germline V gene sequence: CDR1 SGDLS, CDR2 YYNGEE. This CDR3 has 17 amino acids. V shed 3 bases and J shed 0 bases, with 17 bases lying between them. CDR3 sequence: CASSGAMRAPSTDTQYF. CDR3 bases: TGTGCCAGCAGCGGGGCCATGCGGGCTCCTAGCACAGATACGCAGTATTTT.

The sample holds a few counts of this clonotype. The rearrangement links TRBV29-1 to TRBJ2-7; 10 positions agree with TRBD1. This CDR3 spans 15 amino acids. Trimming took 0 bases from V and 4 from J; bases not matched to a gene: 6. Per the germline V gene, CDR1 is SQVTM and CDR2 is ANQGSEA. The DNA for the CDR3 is TGCAGCGTTGAAGATTGGGGACAGGGGTTTTACGAGCAGTACTTC. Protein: CSVEDWGQGFYEQYF.

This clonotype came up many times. DNA for the CDR3: TGTGCCACCAGACAGGGGAACTCCTACGAGCAGTACTTC. It yields the protein CATRQGNSYEQYF. J is TRBJ2-7 and V is TRBV24-1, with 7 bases matching TRBD1. V shed 7 bases and J 0 bases; nucleotides not matched to a gene: 2. CDR1 KGHDR and CDR2 SFDVKD come from the germline V gene. This CDR3 is built from 13 residues.

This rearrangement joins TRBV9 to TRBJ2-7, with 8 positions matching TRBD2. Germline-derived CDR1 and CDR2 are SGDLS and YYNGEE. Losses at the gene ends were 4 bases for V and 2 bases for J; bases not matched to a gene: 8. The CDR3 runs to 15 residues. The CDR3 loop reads CASSPRGGSAYEQYF. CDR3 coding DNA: TGTGCCAGCAGCCCACGGGGGGGTTCGGCCTACGAGCAGTACTTC. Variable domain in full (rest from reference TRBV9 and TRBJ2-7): DSGVTQTPKHLITATGQRVTLRCSPRSGDLSVYWYQQSLDQGLQFLIQYYNGEERAKGNILERFSAQQFPDLHSELNLSSLELGDSALYFCASSPRGGSAYEQYFGPGTRLTVT.

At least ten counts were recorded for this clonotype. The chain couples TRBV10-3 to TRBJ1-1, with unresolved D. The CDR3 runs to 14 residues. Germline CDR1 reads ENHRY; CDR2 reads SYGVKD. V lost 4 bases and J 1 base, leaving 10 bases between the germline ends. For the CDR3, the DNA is TGTGCCATCAGTGCTGGTCCAAAGAACACTGAAGCTTTCTTT. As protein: CAISAGPKNTEAFF.

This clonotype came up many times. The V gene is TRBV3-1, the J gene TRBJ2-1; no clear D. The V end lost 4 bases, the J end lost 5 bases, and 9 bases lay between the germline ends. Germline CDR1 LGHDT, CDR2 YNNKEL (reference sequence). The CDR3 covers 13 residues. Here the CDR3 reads CASSPPGHNEQFF. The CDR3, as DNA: TGTGCCAGCAGCCCCCCAGGCCACAATGAGCAGTTCTTC.

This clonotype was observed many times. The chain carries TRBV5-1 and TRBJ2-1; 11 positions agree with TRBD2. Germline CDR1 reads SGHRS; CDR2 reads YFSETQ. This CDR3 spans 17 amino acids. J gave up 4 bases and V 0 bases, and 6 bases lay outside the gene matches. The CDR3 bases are TGCGCCAGCAGCTTGGGCGCCCTAGCGGGAGGTTACAATGAGCAGTTCTTC. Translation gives CASSLGALAGGYNEQFF.

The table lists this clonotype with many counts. The CDR3 DNA is TGTGCCAGCAGTGGGACTAGCGGGGCAGATACGCAGTATTTT. Protein sequence: CASSGTSGADTQYF. This rearrangement joins TRBV12-3 or TRBV12-4 to TRBJ2-3; 13 bases map to TRBD2. V trimming: 5 bases; J trimming: 4 bases; junction bases outside the gene matches: 0. This CDR3 comprises 14 residues.

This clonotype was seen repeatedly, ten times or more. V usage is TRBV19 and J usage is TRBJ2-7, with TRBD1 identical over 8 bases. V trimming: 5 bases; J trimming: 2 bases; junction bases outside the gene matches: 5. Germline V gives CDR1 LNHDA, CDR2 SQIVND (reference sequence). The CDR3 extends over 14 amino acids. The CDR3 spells CASSQDRATYEQYF. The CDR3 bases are TGTGCCAGTAGTCAGGACAGGGCTACCTACGAGCAGTACTTC.

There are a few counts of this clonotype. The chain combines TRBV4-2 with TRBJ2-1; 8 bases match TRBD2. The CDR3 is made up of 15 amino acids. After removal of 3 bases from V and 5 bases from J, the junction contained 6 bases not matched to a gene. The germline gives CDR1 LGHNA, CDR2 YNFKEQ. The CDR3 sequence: CASSQGTRVDNEQFF. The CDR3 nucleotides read TGTGCCAGCAGCCAGGGGACTAGAGTGGACAATGAGCAGTTCTTC.

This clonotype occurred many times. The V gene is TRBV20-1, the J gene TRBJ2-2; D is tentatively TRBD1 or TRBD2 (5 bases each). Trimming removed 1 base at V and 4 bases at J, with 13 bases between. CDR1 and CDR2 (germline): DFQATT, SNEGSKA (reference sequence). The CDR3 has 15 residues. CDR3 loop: CSARGYRDLTGELFF. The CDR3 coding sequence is TGCAGTGCTAGAGGATACCGGGACCTCACCGGGGAGCTGTTTTTT.

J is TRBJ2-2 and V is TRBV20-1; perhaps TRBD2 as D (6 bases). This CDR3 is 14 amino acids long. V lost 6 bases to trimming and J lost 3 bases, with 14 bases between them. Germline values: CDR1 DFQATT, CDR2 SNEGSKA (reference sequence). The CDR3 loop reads CSAKEGGDTGELFF. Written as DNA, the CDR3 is TGCAGTGCCAAAGAAGGCGGGGACACCGGGGAGCTGTTTTTT.

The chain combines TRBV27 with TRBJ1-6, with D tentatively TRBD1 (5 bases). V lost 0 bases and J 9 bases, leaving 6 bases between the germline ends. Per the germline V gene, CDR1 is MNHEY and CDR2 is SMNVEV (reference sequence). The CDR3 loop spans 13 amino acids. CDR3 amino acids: CASSLSRGSPLHF. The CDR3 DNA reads TGTGCCAGCAGTTTATCGAGGGGTTCACCCCTCCACTTT.

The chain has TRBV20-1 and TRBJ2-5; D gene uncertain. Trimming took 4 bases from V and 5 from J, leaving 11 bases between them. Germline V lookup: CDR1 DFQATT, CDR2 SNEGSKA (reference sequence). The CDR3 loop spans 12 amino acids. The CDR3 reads CSAIPLSETQYF. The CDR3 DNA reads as TGCAGTGCTATCCCGCTCTCGGAGACCCAGTACTTC.

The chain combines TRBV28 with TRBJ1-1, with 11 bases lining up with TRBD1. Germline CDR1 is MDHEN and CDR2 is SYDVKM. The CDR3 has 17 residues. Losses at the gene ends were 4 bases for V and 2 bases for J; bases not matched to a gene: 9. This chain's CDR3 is CASSSDGQGARNTEAFF. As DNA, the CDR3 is TGTGCCAGCAGTTCGGACGGACAGGGGGCGCGTAACACTGAAGCTTTCTTT.

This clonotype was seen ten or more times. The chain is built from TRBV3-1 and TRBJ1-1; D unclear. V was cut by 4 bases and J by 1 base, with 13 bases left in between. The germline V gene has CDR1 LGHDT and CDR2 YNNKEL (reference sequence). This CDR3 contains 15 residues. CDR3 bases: TGTGCCAGCAGCCCTTCCGGGGTCCGGAACACTGAAGCTTTCTTT. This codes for CASSPSGVRNTEAFF.

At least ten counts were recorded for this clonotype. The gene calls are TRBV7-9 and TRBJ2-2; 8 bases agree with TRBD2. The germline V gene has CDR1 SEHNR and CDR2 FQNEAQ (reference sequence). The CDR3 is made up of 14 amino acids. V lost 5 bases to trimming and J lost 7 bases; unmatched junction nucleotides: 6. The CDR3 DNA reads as TGTGCCAGCAGCGCTCGGACTAGCCGCGGGGAGCTGTTTTTT. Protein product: CASSARTSRGELFF.

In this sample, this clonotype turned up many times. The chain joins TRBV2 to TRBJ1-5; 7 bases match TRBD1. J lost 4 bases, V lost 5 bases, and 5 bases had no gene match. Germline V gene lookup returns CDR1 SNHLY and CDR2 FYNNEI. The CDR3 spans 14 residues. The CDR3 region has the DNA TGTGCCAGCAGTTACAGGGGAATGAATCAGCCCCAGCATTTT. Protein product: CASSYRGMNQPQHF. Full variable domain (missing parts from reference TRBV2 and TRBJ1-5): EPEVTQTPSHQVTQMGQEVILRCVPISNHLYFYWYRQILGQKVEFLVSFYNNEISEKSEIFDDQFSVERPDGSNFTLKIRSTKLEDSAMYFCASSYRGMNQPQHFGDGTRLSIL.

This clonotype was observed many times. CDR3 in DNA: TGCAGCGCAAGGGCAGGGCCCCTGAGCACAGATACGCAGTATTTT. It is translated as CSARAGPLSTDTQYF. V gene TRBV29-1 combines with J gene TRBJ2-3, with a weak D call TRBD1 (5 bases). Germline V gene sequence: CDR1 SQVTM, CDR2 ANQGSEA. The CDR3 totals 15 residues. V was pared by 7 bases and J by 0 bases, with 17 bases between.

CDR3 coding DNA: TGTGCCAGCTCACTGCGACAGAGCCAAGAGACCCAGTACTTC. Encoded protein: CASSLRQSQETQYF. The chain couples TRBV18 to TRBJ2-5, with D perhaps TRBD1 (5 bases). The CDR3 is 14 amino acids. Germline lookup yields CDR1 KGHSH and CDR2 LQKENI. V lost 4 bases, J lost 1 base, and 10 bases lay in between.

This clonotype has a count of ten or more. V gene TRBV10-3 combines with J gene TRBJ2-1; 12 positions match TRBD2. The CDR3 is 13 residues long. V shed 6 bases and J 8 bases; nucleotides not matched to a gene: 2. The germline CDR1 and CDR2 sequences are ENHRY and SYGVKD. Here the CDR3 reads CAISGTSGYEQFF. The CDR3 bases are TGTGCCATCAGCGGGACTAGCGGGTATGAGCAGTTCTTC.